This T cell receptor (beta chain) was sequenced in a study of control samples from healthy donors and cancer patients. TCRdb's table, derived via immunoSEQ multiplex PCR, lists solely in-frame clones and lacks some. The data hold 30,000 or so clones, with roughly 85% observed a single time. This CDR3 has 13 amino acids. Looked up from germline, CDR1 is WSHSY and CDR2 is SAAADI. V gave up 6 bases and J gave up 4 bases, with 11 bases separating them. The TCR sequence derives from a female donor with melanoma. The sequenced sample was formalin-fixed, paraffin-embedded tissue. V is TRBV10-2 and J is TRBJ2-3; a possible D gene is TRBD1 (6 bases). CDR3 loop: CASSDRYPDTQYF. DNA of the CDR3: TGCGCCAGCAGCGACAGGTACCCAGATACGCAGTATTTT.